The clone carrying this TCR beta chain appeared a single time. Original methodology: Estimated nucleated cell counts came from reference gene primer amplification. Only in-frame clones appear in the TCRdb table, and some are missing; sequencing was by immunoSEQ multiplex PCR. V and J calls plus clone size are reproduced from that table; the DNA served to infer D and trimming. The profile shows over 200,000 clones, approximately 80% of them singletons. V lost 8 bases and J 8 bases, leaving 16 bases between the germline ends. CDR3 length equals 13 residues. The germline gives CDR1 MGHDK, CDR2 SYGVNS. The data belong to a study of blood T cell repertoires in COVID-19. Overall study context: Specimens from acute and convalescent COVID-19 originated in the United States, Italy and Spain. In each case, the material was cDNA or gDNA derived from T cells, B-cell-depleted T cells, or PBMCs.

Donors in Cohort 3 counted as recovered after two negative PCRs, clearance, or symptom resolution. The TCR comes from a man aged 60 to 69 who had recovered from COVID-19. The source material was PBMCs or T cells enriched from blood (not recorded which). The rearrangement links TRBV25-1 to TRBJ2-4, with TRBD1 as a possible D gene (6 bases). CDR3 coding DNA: TGTGCCAGCGCGGTCCCAGGGGCCGACATTCAGTACTTC. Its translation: CASAVPGADIQYF.